This T cell receptor beta chain originates from a study of blood T cell repertoires in COVID-19. At the level of the study: Specimens from acute and convalescent COVID-19 originated in the United States, Italy and Spain. PBMCs, B-cell-depleted T cells, or T cells provided the cDNA or gDNA that made up the material.

This clone was seen more than once but under ten times. This table comes from immunoSEQ multiplex PCR, and its TCRdb copy is limited to in-frame clones, with some not included. Counted here are 150,000 to 200,000 clones, 80% to 90% occurring once; the ten biggest clones make up roughly 3.7%. The ends lost 8 bases at V and 3 bases at J; junction bases unmatched: 4. This CDR3 spans 14 amino acids. Germline values: CDR1 LNHNV, CDR2 YYDKDF (reference sequence). V usage is TRBV15 and J usage is TRBJ1-2; 12 positions match TRBD1. The sample was peripheral blood. The receptor's source is a man between 18 and 35 years old with active or convalescent COVID-19. The DNA of the CDR3 is TGTGCCACCCGGGACAGGGGGCCGGACTATGGCTACACCTTC. Amino acid sequence: CATRDRGPDYGYTF.